This is a list of T cell receptor beta chains from one sample in a study of spatial heterogeneity in lung cancer. TCRdb re-called the 5' RACE reads through MiXCR, storing one row per CDR3 protein. The sample has about 3,500 distinct CDR3 sequences, roughly 4.7% seen once. The source material was lung tumor tissue, sampled at surgery. The receptors come from a female donor with early-stage non-small cell lung cancer. The CDR3 runs from the conserved cysteine through the conserved F or W.

TRBV6-5	TRBJ2-7	CASRLAGGSSREQYF
TRBV7-2	TRBJ2-1	CASSRTSGSNEQFF
TRBV27	TRBJ2-2	CASSLYIAGELFF
TRBV6-1	TRBJ1-1	CASRREAGTTEAFF
TRBV6-5	TRBJ1-3	CASSQTGDRSGNTIYF
TRBV7-8	TRBJ2-5	CASSFGLASQETQYF
TRBV5-4	TRBJ1-2	CASSLLGGDGYTF
TRBV5-6	TRBJ2-4	CASSRQARDIQYF
TRBV28	TRBJ2-7	CASSWDVEQYF
TRBV9	TRBJ1-1	CASSVETTRGADTEAFF
TRBV11-1	TRBJ2-3	CASSLAVKGITDTQYF
TRBV5-4	TRBJ2-3	CASSPDGTGAFTDTQYF
TRBV10-3	TRBJ1-2	CAITTGTLYGYTF
TRBV27	TRBJ1-2	CASSSTALANYGYTF
TRBV5-1	TRBJ2-7	CASRWTVTTYEQYF